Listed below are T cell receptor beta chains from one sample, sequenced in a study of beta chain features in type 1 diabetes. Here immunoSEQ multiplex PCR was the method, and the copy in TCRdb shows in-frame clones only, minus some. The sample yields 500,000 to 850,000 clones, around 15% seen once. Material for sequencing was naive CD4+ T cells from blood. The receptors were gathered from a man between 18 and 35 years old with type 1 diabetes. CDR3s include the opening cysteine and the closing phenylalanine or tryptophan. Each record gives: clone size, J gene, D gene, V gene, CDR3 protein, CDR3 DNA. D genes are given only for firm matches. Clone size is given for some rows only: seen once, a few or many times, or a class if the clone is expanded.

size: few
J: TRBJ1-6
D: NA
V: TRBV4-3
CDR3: CASSQDTGGGSPLHF
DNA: TGCGCCAGCAGCCAAGATACTGGAGGAGGTTCACCCCTCCACTTT

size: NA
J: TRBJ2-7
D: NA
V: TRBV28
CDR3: CASGEDGRNYEQYF
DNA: TGTGCCAGCGGCGAGGACGGCCGTAACTACGAGCAGTACTTC

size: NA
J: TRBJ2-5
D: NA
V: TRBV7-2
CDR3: CASSLPGVETQYF
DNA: TGTGCCAGCAGCTTGCCAGGGGTCGAGACCCAGTACTTC

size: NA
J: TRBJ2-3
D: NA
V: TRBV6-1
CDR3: CASGTSTDTQYF
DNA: TGTGCCAGTGGTACTAGCACAGATACGCAGTATTTT

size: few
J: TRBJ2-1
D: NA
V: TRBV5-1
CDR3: CASADSSYNEQFF
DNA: TGCGCCAGCGCGGACTCTTCCTACAATGAGCAGTTCTTC

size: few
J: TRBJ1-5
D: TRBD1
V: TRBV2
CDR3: CASNDRGRNQPQHF
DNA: TGTGCCAGCAATGACAGGGGCCGCAATCAGCCCCAGCATTTT

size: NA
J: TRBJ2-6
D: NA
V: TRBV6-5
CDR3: CASSLHSSGANVLTF
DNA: TGTGCCAGCAGCTTACACTCCTCTGGGGCCAACGTCCTGACTTTC

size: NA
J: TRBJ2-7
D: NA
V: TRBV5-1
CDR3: CASSYSYEQYF
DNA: TGCGCCAGCAGCTACTCTTACGAGCAGTACTTC

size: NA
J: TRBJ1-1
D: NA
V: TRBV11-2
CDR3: CASRTTGNTEAFF
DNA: TGTGCCAGCAGGACGACAGGGAACACTGAAGCTTTCTTT

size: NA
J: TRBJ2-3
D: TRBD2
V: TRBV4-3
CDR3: CASSQQALAGGHRDTQYF
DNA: TGCGCCAGCAGCCAACAAGCCCTAGCGGGGGGGCATAGAGATACGCAGTATTTT

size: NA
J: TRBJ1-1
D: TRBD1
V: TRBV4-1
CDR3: CASSHPVRGPPGTEAFF
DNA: TGCGCCAGCAGCCACCCCGTGAGGGGGCCCCCTGGCACTGAAGCTTTCTTT

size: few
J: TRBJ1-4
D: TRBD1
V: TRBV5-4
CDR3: CASSLDRGNEKLFF
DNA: TGTGCCAGCAGCTTGGACAGGGGTAATGAAAAACTGTTTTTT

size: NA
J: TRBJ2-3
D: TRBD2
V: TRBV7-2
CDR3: CASSSGTSGGAQYF
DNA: TGTGCCAGCAGTTCCGGGACTAGCGGGGGGGCGCAGTATTTT

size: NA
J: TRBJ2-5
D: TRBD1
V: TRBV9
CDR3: CASSVSGQAGHGGTQYF
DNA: TGTGCCAGCAGCGTATCGGGACAGGCAGGGCATGGGGGGACCCAGTACTTC

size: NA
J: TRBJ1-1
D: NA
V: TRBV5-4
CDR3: CASSSQGGGEAFF
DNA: TGTGCCAGCAGCTCCCAGGGCGGGGGAGAAGCTTTCTTT

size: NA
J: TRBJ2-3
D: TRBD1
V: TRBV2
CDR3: CASSGQGPDAQYF
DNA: TGTGCCAGCAGTGGACAGGGACCCGATGCGCAGTATTTT

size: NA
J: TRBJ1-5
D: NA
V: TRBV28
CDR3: CASSFPHSNQPQHF
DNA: TGTGCCAGCAGTTTTCCCCATAGCAATCAGCCCCAGCATTTT

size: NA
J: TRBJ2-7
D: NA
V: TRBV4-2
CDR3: CASSQDNQAHYEQYF
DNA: TGTGCCAGCAGCCAAGATAATCAAGCTCACTACGAGCAGTACTTC

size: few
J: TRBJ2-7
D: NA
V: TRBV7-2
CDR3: CASSLVATGVYEQYF
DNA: TGTGCCAGCAGCTTAGTGGCAACGGGTGTCTACGAGCAGTACTTC

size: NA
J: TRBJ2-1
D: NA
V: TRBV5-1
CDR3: CASSSGGTYNEQFF
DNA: TGCGCCAGCAGCTCAGGGGGGACCTACAATGAGCAGTTCTTC